The text below deals with one T cell receptor beta chain. The antigen remains undetermined. Clones were sequenced by immunoSEQ multiplex PCR, and TCRdb holds only the in-frame ones, with some missing. The sample records under 150,000 clones, around 90% being singletons. The data belong to a study of T cell responses to AZD1222 COVID-19 vaccine. Study conclusions and caveats: The study reported that nearly half of spike-specific TCRs target unmutated variant regions. Spike regions recognized by vaccine-associated CD4 TCRs spanned the protein, led by 160-218 and 743-854. The study identified only 6 or 7 AZD1222 recipients as seropositive at baseline.

Trimming left V 4 bases short and J 4 bases short, with 9 bases between. CDR3 length: 13 residues. CDR1 is SGHDT and CDR2 is YYEEEE in the germline V gene. The sample consisted of peripheral blood, taken on day 0 of AZD1222 vaccination. This receptor was obtained from an adult in good health. The rearrangement links TRBV5-6 to TRBJ2-1; no definite D call. CDR3 nucleotides: TGTGCCAGCAGCGCGGCAGTATACAATGAGCAGTTCTTC. Protein product: CASSAAVYNEQFF. The full variable domain, its missing parts supplied by reference TRBV5-6 and TRBJ2-1, is DAGVTQSPTHLIKTRGQQVTLRCSPKSGHDTVSWYQQALGQGPQFIFQYYEEEERQRGNFPDRFSGHQFPNYSSELNVNALLLGDSALYLCASSAAVYNEQFFGPGTRLTVL.